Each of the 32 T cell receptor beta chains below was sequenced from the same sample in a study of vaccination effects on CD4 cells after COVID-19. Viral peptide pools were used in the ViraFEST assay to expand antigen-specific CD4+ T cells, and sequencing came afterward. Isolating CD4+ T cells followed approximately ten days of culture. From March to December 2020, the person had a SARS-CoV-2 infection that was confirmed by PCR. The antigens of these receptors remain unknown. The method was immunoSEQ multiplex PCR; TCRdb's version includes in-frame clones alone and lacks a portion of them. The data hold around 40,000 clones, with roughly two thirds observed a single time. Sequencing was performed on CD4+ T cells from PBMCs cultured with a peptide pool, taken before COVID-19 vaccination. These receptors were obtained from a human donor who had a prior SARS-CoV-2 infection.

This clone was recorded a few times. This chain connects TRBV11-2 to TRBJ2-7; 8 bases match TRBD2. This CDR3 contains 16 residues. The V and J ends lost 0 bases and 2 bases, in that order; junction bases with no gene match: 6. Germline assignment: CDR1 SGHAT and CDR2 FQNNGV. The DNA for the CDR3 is TGTGCCAGCAGCTTAGACTCCGGGACTAGAACCTACGAGCAGTACTTC. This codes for CASSLDSGTRTYEQYF.

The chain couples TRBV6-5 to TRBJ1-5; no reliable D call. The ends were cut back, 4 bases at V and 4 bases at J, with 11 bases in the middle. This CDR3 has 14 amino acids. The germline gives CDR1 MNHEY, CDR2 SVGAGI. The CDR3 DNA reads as TGTGCCAGCAGTTTGACCTCAATTAATCAGCCCCAGCATTTT. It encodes CASSLTSINQPQHF.

The CDR3 protein is CASSLVRETSTNEKLFF. CDR3 DNA sequence: TGCGCCAGCAGTCTCGTCAGGGAAACATCAACTAATGAAAAACTGTTTTTT. The rearrangement links TRBV5-1 to TRBJ1-4; D is possibly TRBD1 (5 bases). Deletions cut 5 bases from V and 0 bases from J, with 17 bases between. The CDR3 loop spans 17 amino acids. Germline V CDR1 and CDR2: SGHRS, YFSETQ. The variable domain in full, completed from reference TRBV5-1 and TRBJ1-4, reads KAGVTQTPRYLIKTRGQQVTLSCSPISGHRSVSWYQQTPGQGLQFLFEYFSETQRNKGNFPGRFSGRQFSNSRSEMNVSTLELGDSALYLCASSLVRETSTNEKLFFGSGTQLSVL.

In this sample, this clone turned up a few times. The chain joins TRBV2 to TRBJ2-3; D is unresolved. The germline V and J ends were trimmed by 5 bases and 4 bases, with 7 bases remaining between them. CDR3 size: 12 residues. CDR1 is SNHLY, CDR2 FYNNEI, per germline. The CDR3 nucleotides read TGTGCCAGCAGTCCGCTCCCAGATACGCAGTATTTT. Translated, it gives CASSPLPDTQYF.

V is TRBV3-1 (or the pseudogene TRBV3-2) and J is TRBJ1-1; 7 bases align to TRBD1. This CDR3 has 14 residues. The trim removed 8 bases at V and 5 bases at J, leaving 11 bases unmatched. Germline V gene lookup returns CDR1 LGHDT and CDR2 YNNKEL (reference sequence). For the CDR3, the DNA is TGTGCCAGCCGCGCAAGGGAACAGGGGACTGAAGCTTTCTTT. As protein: CASRAREQGTEAFF.

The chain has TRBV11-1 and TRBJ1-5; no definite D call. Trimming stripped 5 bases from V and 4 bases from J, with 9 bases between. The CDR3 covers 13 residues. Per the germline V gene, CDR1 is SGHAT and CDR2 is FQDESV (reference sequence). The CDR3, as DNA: TGTGCCAGCAGCCCCGATATTAATCAGCCCCAGCATTTT. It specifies CASSPDINQPQHF.

The CDR3 reads CAISDQIGASSTDTQYF. CDR3 sequence (DNA): TGTGCCATCAGTGACCAAATAGGGGCATCTAGCACAGATACGCAGTATTTT. This chain uses TRBV10-3 with TRBJ2-3, with D maybe TRBD1 (5 bases). V shed 3 bases and J shed 0 bases, with 16 bases lying between them. The CDR3 is made up of 17 amino acids. Germline loops: CDR1 ENHRY, CDR2 SYGVKD.

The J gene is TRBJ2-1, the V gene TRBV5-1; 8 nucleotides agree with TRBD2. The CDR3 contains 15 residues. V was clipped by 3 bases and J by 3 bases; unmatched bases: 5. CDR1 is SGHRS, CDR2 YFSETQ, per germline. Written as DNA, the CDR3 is TGCGCCAGCAGCTCCCCGGGGGGGGACTACAATGAGCAGTTCTTC. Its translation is CASSSPGGDYNEQFF.

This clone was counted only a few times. The CDR3 region is CASSQVDSGTQYF. The CDR3 DNA reads TGTGCCAGCAGCCAAGTGGACTCGGGTACGCAGTATTTT. The rearrangement links TRBV3-1 (or the pseudogene TRBV3-2) to TRBJ2-3, with D maybe TRBD2 (5 bases). Germline-derived CDR1 and CDR2 are LGHDT and YNNKEL (reference sequence). The CDR3 is 13 amino acids. V shed 1 base and J shed 8 bases, with 10 bases lying between them.

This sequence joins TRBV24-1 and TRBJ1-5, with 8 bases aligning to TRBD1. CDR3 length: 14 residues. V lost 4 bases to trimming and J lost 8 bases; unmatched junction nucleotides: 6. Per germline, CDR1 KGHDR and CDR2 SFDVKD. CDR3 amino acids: CATSEAGGYEPQHF. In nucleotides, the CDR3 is TGTGCCACCAGTGAGGCAGGGGGCTATGAGCCCCAGCATTTT.

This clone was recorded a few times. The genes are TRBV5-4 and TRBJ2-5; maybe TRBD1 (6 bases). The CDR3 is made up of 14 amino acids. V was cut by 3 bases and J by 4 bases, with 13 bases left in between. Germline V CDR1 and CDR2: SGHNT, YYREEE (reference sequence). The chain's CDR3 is CASSSQGGRETQYF. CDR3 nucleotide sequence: TGTGCCAGCAGCTCCCAAGGGGGTAGAGAGACCCAGTACTTC.

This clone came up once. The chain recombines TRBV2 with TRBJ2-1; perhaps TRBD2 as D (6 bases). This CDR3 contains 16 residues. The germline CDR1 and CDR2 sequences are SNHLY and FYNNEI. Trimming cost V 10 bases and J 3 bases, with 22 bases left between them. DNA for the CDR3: TGTGCCACCACGGCGTCTCGGGCCGGGGGCTACAATGAGCAGTTCTTC. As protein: CATTASRAGGYNEQFF.

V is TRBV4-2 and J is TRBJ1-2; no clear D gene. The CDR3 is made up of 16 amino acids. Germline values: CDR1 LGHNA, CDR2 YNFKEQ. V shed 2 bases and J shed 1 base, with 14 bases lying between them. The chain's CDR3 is CASSQKPGRLNYGYTF. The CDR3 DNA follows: TGTGCCAGCAGCCAAAAACCGGGCCGCCTTAACTATGGCTACACCTTC.

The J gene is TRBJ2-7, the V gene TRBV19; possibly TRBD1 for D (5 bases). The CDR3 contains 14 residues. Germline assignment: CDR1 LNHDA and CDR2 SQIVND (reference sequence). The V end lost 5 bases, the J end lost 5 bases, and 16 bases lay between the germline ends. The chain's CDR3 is CASSRQGWGDEQYF. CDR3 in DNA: TGTGCCAGTAGTCGGCAGGGCTGGGGCGACGAGCAGTACTTC.

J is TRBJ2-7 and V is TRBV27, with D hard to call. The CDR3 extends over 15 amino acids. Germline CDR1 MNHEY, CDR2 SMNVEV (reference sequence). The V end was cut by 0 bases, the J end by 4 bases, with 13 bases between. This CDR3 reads CASSLSAGTWYEQYF. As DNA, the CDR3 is TGTGCCAGCAGTTTATCGGCCGGAACTTGGTACGAGCAGTACTTC.

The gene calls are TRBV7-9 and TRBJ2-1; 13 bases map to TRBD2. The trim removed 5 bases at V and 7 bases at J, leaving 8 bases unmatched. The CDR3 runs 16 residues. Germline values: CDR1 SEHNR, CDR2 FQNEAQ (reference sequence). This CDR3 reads CASSPWTSGRKNEQFF. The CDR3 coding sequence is TGTGCCAGCAGCCCTTGGACTAGCGGGAGAAAGAATGAGCAGTTCTTC.

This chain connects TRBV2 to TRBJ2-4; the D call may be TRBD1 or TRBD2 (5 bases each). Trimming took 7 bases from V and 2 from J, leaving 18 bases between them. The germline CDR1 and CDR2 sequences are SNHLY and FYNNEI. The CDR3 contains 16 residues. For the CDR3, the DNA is TGTGCCAGCAACCGGGGCAGGGAGTTTTCCAAAAACATTCAGTACTTC. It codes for CASNRGREFSKNIQYF.

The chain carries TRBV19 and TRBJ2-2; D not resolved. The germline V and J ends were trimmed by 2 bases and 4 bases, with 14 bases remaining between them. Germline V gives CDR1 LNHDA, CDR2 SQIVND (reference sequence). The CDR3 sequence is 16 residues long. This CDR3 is CASSILAPRGTGELFF. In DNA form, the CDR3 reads TGTGCCAGTAGTATATTGGCACCCCGCGGCACCGGGGAGCTGTTTTTT.

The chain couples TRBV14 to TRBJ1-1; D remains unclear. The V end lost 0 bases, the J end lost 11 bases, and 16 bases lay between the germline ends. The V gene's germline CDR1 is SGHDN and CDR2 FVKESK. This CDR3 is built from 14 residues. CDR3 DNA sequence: TGTGCCAGCAGCCAAGATTTGAGAGACACTCAGGCTTTCTTT. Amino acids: CASSQDLRDTQAFF. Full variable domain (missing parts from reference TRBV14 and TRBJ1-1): EAGVTQFPSHSVIEKGQTVTLRCDPISGHDNLYWYRRVMGKEIKFLLHFVKESKQDESGMPNNRFLAERTGGTYSTLKVQPAELEDSGVYFCASSQDLRDTQAFFGQGTRLTVV.

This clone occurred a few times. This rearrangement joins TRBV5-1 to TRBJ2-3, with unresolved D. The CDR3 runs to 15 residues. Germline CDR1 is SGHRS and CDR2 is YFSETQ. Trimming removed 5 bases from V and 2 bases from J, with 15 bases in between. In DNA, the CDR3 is TGCGCCAGCAGTCGGTCCACGAGGATCACAGATACGCAGTATTTT. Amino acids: CASSRSTRITDTQYF.

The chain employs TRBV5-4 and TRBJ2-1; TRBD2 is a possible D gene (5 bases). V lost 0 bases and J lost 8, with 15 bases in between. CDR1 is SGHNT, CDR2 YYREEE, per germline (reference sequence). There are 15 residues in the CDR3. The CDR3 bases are TGTGCCAGCAGCTTGGGAGGACCCGATAGCGATGAGCAGTTCTTC. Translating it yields CASSLGGPDSDEQFF.

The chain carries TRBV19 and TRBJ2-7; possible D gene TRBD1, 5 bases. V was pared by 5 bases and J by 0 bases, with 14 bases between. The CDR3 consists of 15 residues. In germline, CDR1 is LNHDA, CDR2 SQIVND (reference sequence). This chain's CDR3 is CASSLGPHGSYEQYF. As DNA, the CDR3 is TGTGCCAGTAGTTTGGGGCCCCATGGCTCCTACGAGCAGTACTTC.

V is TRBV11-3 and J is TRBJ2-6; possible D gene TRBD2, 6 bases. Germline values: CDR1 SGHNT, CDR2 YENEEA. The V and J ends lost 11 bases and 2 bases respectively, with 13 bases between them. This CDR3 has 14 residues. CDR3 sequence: CASNGGTGANVLTF. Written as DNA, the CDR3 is TGTGCCTCCAACGGGGGTACTGGGGCCAACGTCCTGACTTTC.

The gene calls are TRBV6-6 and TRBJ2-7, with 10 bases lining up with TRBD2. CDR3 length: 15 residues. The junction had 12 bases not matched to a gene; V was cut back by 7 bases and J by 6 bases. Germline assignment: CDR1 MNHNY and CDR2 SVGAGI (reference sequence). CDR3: CASTIGASGRSEQYF. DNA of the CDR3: TGTGCCAGCACAATCGGGGCTAGCGGGAGAAGCGAGCAGTACTTC.

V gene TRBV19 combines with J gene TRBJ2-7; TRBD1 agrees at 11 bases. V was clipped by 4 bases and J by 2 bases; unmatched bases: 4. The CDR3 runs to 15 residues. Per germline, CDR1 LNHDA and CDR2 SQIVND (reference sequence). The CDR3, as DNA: TGTGCCAGTAGTACAGGGGACAGGGGGGCCTACGAGCAGTACTTC. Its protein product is CASSTGDRGAYEQYF.

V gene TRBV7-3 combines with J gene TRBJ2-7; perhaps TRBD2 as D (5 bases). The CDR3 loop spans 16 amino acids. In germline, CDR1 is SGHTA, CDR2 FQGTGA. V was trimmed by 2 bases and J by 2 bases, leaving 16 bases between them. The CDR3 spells CASSLFPAGGPYEQYF. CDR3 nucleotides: TGTGCCAGCAGCTTATTCCCCGCGGGCGGTCCCTACGAGCAGTACTTC.

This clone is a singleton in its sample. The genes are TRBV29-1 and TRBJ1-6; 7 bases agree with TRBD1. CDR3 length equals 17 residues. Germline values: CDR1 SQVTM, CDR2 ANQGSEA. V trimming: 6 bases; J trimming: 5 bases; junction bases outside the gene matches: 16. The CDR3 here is CSVGSAPDRVHNSPLHF. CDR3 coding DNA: TGCAGCGTAGGATCTGCCCCTGACAGGGTCCATAATTCACCCCTCCACTTT.

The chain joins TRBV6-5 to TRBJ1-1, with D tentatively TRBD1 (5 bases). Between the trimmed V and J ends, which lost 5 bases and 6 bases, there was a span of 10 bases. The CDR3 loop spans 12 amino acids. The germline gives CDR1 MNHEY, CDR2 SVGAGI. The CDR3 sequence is CASSPGTSEAFF. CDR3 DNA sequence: TGTGCCAGCAGTCCCGGGACCTCTGAAGCTTTCTTT.

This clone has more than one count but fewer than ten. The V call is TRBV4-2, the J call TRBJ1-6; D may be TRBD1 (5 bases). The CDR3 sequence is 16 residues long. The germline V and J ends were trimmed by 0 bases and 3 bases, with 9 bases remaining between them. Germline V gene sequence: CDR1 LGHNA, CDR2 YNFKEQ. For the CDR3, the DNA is TGTGCCAGCAGCCAAGAGGGGACTCTCTATAATTCACCCCTCCACTTT. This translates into CASSQEGTLYNSPLHF.

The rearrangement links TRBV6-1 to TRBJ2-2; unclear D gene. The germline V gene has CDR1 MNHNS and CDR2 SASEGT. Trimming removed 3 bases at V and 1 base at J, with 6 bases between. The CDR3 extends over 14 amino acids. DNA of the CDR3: TGTGCCAGCAGTGAGTCCGGGAACACCGGGGAGCTGTTTTTT. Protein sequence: CASSESGNTGELFF.

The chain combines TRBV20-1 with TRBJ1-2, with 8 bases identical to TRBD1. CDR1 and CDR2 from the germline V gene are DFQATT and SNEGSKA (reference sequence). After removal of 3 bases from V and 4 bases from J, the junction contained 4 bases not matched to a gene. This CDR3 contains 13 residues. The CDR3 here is CSASEQGGYGYTF. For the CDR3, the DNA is TGCAGTGCTAGTGAACAGGGGGGCTATGGCTACACCTTC.

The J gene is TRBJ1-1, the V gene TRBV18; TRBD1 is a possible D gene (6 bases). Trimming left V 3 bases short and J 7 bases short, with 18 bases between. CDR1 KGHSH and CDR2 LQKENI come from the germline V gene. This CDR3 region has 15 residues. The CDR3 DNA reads TGTGCCAGCTCACCCATAGAACAGGGAGAAATTGAAGCTTTCTTT. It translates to CASSPIEQGEIEAFF.